This T cell receptor beta chain was found in a study of OX40 agonist ivuxolimab in advanced cancers. Findings and limits, study-wide: Both blood CD4+ and CD8+ T cells showed clonal growth by week 6 at 0.1 to 3.0 mg/kg. Average numbers of expanded clones were greater in CD8+ T cells than in CD4+.

Germline V gene sequence: CDR1 SGHTA, CDR2 FQGNSA. With V trimmed by 5 bases and J by 7 bases, 9 bases remained unmatched. The CDR3 has 14 amino acids. TCRdb's copy holds only in-frame clones and misses some; the assay was immunoSEQ multiplex PCR. This sample carries roughly 75,000 clones, 80% to 90% of them seen once, and the ten largest clones take under 0.8%. Blood samples were obtained at baseline, cycle 4 day 1, and cycle 7 day 1. This clone is a singleton in its sample. The antigen is undetermined. The clonotype was recovered from an adult with an advanced solid tumor such as melanoma, head and neck, liver or kidney cancer. V and J are TRBV7-2 and TRBJ2-3; 7 bases are shared with TRBD1. Here the sequenced sample was CD4+ or CD8+ T cells sorted from blood, taken in a trial of the OX40 agonist ivuxolimab. This chain's CDR3 is CASSPNRGQNTQYF. DNA for the CDR3: TGTGCCAGCAGCCCTAACCGGGGACAGAATACGCAGTATTTT. The full variable domain, rest sourced from reference TRBV7-2 and TRBJ2-3, is GAGVSQSPSNKVTEKGKDVELRCDPISGHTALYWYRQSLGQGLEFLIYFQGNSAPDKSGLPSDRFSAERTGGSVSTLTIQRTQQEDSAVYLCASSPNRGQNTQYFGPGTRLTVL.